The next 17 T cell receptor beta chains were all read from a single sample in a study of blood T cell repertoires in COVID-19. Here immunoSEQ multiplex PCR was the method, and the copy in TCRdb shows in-frame clones only, minus some. Of 210,000 or so clones detected, roughly 82% appear once; the ten largest clones hold roughly 12%. Material for sequencing was peripheral blood. The receptors come from a middle-aged woman with acute or convalescent COVID-19.

This chain links TRBV21-1 with TRBJ1-5; the table's D call of TRBD1 was not tested on the DNA. TRBV21-1 is a recognized pseudogene. This CDR3 comprises 13 residues. DNA for the CDR3: TGTGCCAGCAGCGGGTCAGGGCATCAGCCCCAGCATTTT. Translated: CASSGSGHQPQHF.

The J gene is TRBJ1-6, the V gene TRBV2, with 8 bases fitting TRBD1. Germline assignment: CDR1 SNHLY and CDR2 FYNNEI. The CDR3 covers 16 residues. Unmatched junction bases numbered 6, after V lost 5 bases and J lost 3 bases. CDR3 sequence reads: CASSSWTGRYNSPLHF. For the CDR3, the DNA is TGTGCCAGCAGTTCTTGGACAGGGCGCTATAATTCACCCCTCCACTTT.

This chain links TRBV1 with TRBJ2-2; the D segment call TRBD2 is taken from the table without a DNA check. TRBV1 is deemed a pseudogene. The CDR3 is made up of 14 amino acids. CDR3 sequence reads: CTNDWSGGTGELFF. CDR3 sequence (DNA): TGCACCAACGACTGGAGCGGGGGGACCGGGGAGCTGTTTTTT.

This clone was found once. The V and J genes are TRBV5-8 and TRBJ2-5, with D possibly being TRBD2 (5 bases). Germline V CDR1 and CDR2: SGHTS, YDEGEE. Trimming cost V 4 bases and J 2 bases, with 15 bases left between them. The CDR3 has 15 amino acids. The CDR3 sequence is CASSRDFQIQETQYF. The CDR3 region has the DNA TGTGCCAGCAGCCGGGATTTTCAAATACAAGAGACCCAGTACTTC.

This clone was detected once. The chain has TRBV7-9 and TRBJ1-1; 8 bases fit TRBD1. Germline loops: CDR1 SEHNR, CDR2 FQNEAQ (reference sequence). CDR3 size: 16 residues. Losses at the gene ends were 1 base for V and 4 bases for J; bases not matched to a gene: 8. CDR3 in DNA: TGTGCCAGCAGCTTAGTCAGGGGGCAATGGGGCACTGAAGCTTTCTTT. This codes for CASSLVRGQWGTEAFF.

V gene TRBV5-8 combines with J gene TRBJ1-4; D may be TRBD1 (6 bases). Trimming left V 1 base short and J 6 bases short, with 13 bases between. This CDR3 spans 15 amino acids. CDR1 and CDR2 from the germline V gene are SGHTS and YDEGEE. CDR3: CASSLMGAADEKLFF. The CDR3 DNA reads as TGTGCCAGCAGCTTGATGGGGGCGGCTGATGAAAAACTGTTTTTT.

V and J are TRBV4-2 and TRBJ1-4, with TRBD1 identical over 9 bases. Germline V lookup: CDR1 LGHNA, CDR2 YNFKEQ. The CDR3 runs to 19 residues. J lost 4 bases, V lost 3 bases, and 15 bases had no gene match. The CDR3 is CASSHPSAGQGSSNEKLFF. DNA for the CDR3: TGTGCCAGCAGCCACCCATCTGCGGGACAGGGTTCAAGTAATGAAAAACTGTTTTTT.

Notes on this clone: Other DNA variants within this sample encode the same CDR3. This chain joins TRBV6-5 and TRBJ1-5, with 8 positions matching TRBD1. V shed 4 bases and J 7 bases; nucleotides not matched to a gene: 3. This CDR3 has 13 amino acids. Germline CDR1 is MNHEY and CDR2 is SVGAGI. The CDR3: CASSSGGGQPQHF. The CDR3 DNA reads as TGTGCCAGCAGTTCAGGGGGCGGGCAGCCCCAGCATTTT.

As regards this clone: This may come from a read error, since a much larger clone is one base off. The CDR3 DNA sequence: TGTGCCAGCAGCTTGTCCGGGACTAGCTCCTACGAGCAGTACTTC. Translating gives CASSLSGTSSYEQYF. This chain uses TRBV7-8 with TRBJ2-7; 8 nucleotides match TRBD2. Germline V lookup: CDR1 SGHVS, CDR2 FQNEAQ. This CDR3 contains 15 residues. The junction had 4 bases not matched to a gene; V was cut back by 3 bases and J by 0 bases.

The table lists this clone with a few counts. V gene TRBV4-2 combines with J gene TRBJ1-4; the D gene is possibly TRBD1 (5 bases). Deletions cut 1 base from V and 5 bases from J, with 14 bases between. The CDR3 loop spans 16 amino acids. Looked up from germline, CDR1 is LGHNA and CDR2 is YNFKEQ. CDR3 residues: CASSQAFPPGNEKLFF. In nucleotides, the CDR3 is TGTGCCAGCAGCCAAGCGTTTCCCCCAGGGAATGAAAAACTGTTTTTT.

This chain links TRBV5-1 with TRBJ2-6, with 10 bases aligning to TRBD1. After removal of 3 bases from V and 0 bases from J, the junction contained 9 bases not matched to a gene. The germline gives CDR1 SGHRS, CDR2 YFSETQ. The CDR3 is 19 residues long. CDR3 residues: CASSSFPGQGNSGANVLTF. CDR3 sequence (DNA): TGCGCCAGCAGCTCCTTCCCGGGACAGGGGAACTCTGGGGCCAACGTCCTGACTTTC.

The gene calls are TRBV6-2 or TRBV6-3 and TRBJ1-2, with D tentatively TRBD1 (6 bases). V lost 6 bases and J 6 bases, leaving 20 bases between the germline ends. Germline lookup yields CDR1 MNHEY and CDR2 SVGEGT. This CDR3 is built from 15 residues. The CDR3 DNA follows: TGTGCCAGCAGCTTAACCATCCGGGGGGCACATGGCTACACCTTC. It is translated as CASSLTIRGAHGYTF.

V and J are TRBV6-2 or TRBV6-3 and TRBJ2-5, with 14 bases aligning to TRBD2. V was pared by 6 bases and J by 5 bases, with 5 bases of the junction left unmatched. Germline V gene sequence: CDR1 MNHEY, CDR2 SVGEGT. The CDR3 sequence is 15 residues long. Here the CDR3 DNA reads TGTGCCAGCAGCCTAGGGACTAGCGGGAGTGAGACCCAGTACTTC. Residues: CASSLGTSGSETQYF.

Concerning this clone: The identical CDR3 is also encoded by other nucleotide sequences in the sample. The DNA of the CDR3 is TGTGCCAGCAGTTACGGAGGGACTGAAGCTTTCTTT. Its translation is CASSYGGTEAFF. The chain uses TRBV6-5 and TRBJ1-1; no reliable D call. There are 12 residues in the CDR3. With 2 bases removed from V and 5 bases from J, the gap between germline ends came to 6 bases. The germline V gene has CDR1 MNHEY and CDR2 SVGAGI.

This clone was detected only once. The chain couples TRBV5-1 to TRBJ2-3; 7 bases are shared with TRBD1. The germline gives CDR1 SGHRS, CDR2 YFSETQ. J lost 2 bases, V lost 2 bases, and 14 bases had no gene match. The CDR3 runs to 18 residues. The CDR3 coding sequence is TGCGCCAGCAGCTTATTATCGACAGGGCGAAGTTCCACAGATACGCAGTATTTT. Amino acids: CASSLLSTGRSSTDTQYF.

This chain joins TRBV27 and TRBJ2-7; no clear D gene. Germline V gives CDR1 MNHEY, CDR2 SMNVEV (reference sequence). V was shortened by 4 bases and J by 1 base, with 2 bases between the two germline ends. This CDR3 has 11 amino acids. The CDR3: CASSSSYEQYF. The CDR3 DNA sequence: TGTGCCAGCAGTTCGTCCTACGAGCAGTACTTC.

The chain employs TRBV4-2 and TRBJ1-3, with TRBD1 matching over 11 bases. The CDR3 totals 16 residues. CDR1 is LGHNA, CDR2 YNFKEQ, per germline. V was clipped by 4 bases and J by 0 bases; unmatched bases: 2. For the CDR3, the DNA is TGTGCCAGCAGCCTAGGGACAGGGGGCTCTGGAAACACCATATATTTT. Residues: CASSLGTGGSGNTIYF.